The present T cell receptor (beta chain) was sequenced within a study of cytomegalovirus exposure and HLA in healthy donors. At the level of the study: From HLA-typed donors, an early data release held roughly 89 million unique TCRs.

Participants comprised healthy donors of bone marrow. In the case of this clone: Antigen: not known.

PCR used 60 Vbeta primers and 13 Jbeta primers. Generated by immunoSEQ multiplex PCR, the TCRdb table keeps only in-frame clones and is missing some. The sample lists about 150,000 clones, approximately 80% occurring once. CDR3 length: 15 residues. Germline values: CDR1 SGHNT, CDR2 YYREEE (reference sequence). Study-level points and caveats: DRB1 had the most TCR associations and HLA-C the fewest, a later analysis found, with rates varying by HLA locus.

Sequenced sample: PBMCs. The rearrangement links TRBV5-4 to TRBJ2-5; possibly TRBD2 for D (6 bases). Matching the DNA end better, TRBJ2-7 makes the J call doubtful. This sequence originates from a man aged 25-45 years in good health and CMV-seropositive. The CDR3 coding sequence is TGTGCCAGCAGCTTTGGGCGGGAACCGATCTACGAGCAGTACTTC. It encodes CASSFGREPIYEQYF.